Each of the 26 T cell receptor beta chains below was sequenced from the same sample in a study of blood T cell repertoires in COVID-19. Profiled with immunoSEQ multiplex PCR; TCRdb holds only in-frame clones, not every one. The sample gives tens of thousands of clones, more than 80% of which show up once; roughly 15% is in the top ten. Sequences were obtained from peripheral blood. Source of these receptors: a human donor in a cohort sampled during active COVID-19.

In its sample, this clone was seen a few times. V gene TRBV4-2 combines with J gene TRBJ1-2; the D gene is possibly TRBD1 (6 bases). The V gene lost 4 bases and the J gene lost 2 bases, with 14 bases spanning the gap. This CDR3 comprises 15 residues. The V gene's germline CDR1 is LGHNA and CDR2 YNFKEQ. The CDR3 spells CASSPRQDQNYGYTF. CDR3 bases: TGTGCCAGCAGCCCCCGACAGGACCAAAACTATGGCTACACCTTC.

J is TRBJ2-7 and V is TRBV6-2 or TRBV6-3; D is undetermined. The CDR3 consists of 12 residues. Trimming left V 6 bases short and J 6 bases short, with 12 bases between. CDR1 is MNHEY, CDR2 SVGEGT, per germline. CDR3 in amino acids: CASSPYRSEQYF. The DNA for the CDR3 is TGTGCCAGCAGCCCGTACCGCAGCGAGCAGTACTTC.

The chain uses TRBV11-3 and TRBJ2-3, with D possibly matching TRBD2 (5 bases). Trimming took 4 bases from V and 11 from J, leaving 16 bases between them. The CDR3 length is 13 residues. Germline V gives CDR1 SGHNT, CDR2 YENEEA. The CDR3 DNA reads TGTGCCAGCAGCTCGGGGTTGAGAAAAGGGCAGTATTTT. It codes for CASSSGLRKGQYF.

V is TRBV24-1 and J is TRBJ2-7; 14 nucleotides match TRBD2. Per germline, CDR1 KGHDR and CDR2 SFDVKD. The CDR3 spans 16 residues. V gave up 4 bases and J gave up 4 bases; unmatched junction bases: 5. The CDR3 nucleotides are TGTGCCACCAGTGACGGCGGGACTAGCGGGGGTTACGAGCAGTACTTC. The encoded protein is CATSDGGTSGGYEQYF.

V usage is TRBV2 and J usage is TRBJ2-1, with TRBD2 matching 9 bases. CDR3 length: 15 amino acids. V trimming: 2 bases; J trimming: 6 bases; junction bases outside the gene matches: 5. CDR1 and CDR2 from the germline V gene are SNHLY and FYNNEI. The CDR3 loop is CASSEPSGVGNEQFF. Here the CDR3 DNA reads TGTGCCAGCAGTGAACCTAGCGGGGTAGGCAATGAGCAGTTCTTC.

J is TRBJ2-4 and V is TRBV2; TRBD1 might be the D (6 bases). CDR3 size: 13 residues. CDR1 is SNHLY and CDR2 is FYNNEI in the germline V gene. The ends were cut back, 8 bases at V and 4 bases at J, with 12 bases in the middle. This CDR3 reads CASDGGSKNIQYF. DNA for the CDR3: TGTGCCAGCGATGGGGGCTCAAAAAACATTCAGTACTTC.

The V gene is TRBV2, the J gene TRBJ1-5, with D maybe TRBD1 (6 bases). Trimming took off 5 bases at V and 4 bases at J, with 15 bases between the two ends. Germline V gives CDR1 SNHLY, CDR2 FYNNEI. The CDR3 has 15 amino acids. CDR3 DNA sequence: TGTGCCAGCAGTCAGGACCAGGGGAGAAATCAGCCCCAGCATTTT. Translating it yields CASSQDQGRNQPQHF.

The chain combines TRBV27 with TRBJ2-7; D is ambiguous. Trimming took 4 bases from V and 7 from J, leaving 17 bases between them. The CDR3 runs to 14 residues. Germline lookup yields CDR1 MNHEY and CDR2 SMNVEV (reference sequence). This CDR3 reads CASSSRLGASEQYF. DNA of the CDR3: TGTGCCAGCAGTTCGAGGCTTGGCGCCTCGGAGCAGTACTTC.

This chain joins TRBV2 and TRBJ1-1; D uncertain. This CDR3 is built from 12 residues. V lost 6 bases and J lost 8, with 13 bases in between. Germline loops: CDR1 SNHLY, CDR2 FYNNEI. CDR3 in DNA: TGTGCCAGCAGACGGGAGGGCCTGGAAGCTTTCTTT. Its translation is CASRREGLEAFF. The full variable domain, completed using reference TRBV2 and TRBJ1-1, is EPEVTQTPSHQVTQMGQEVILRCVPISNHLYFYWYRQILGQKVEFLVSFYNNEISEKSEIFDDQFSVERPDGSNFTLKIRSTKLEDSAMYFCASRREGLEAFFGQGTRLTVV.

This chain links TRBV18 with TRBJ2-7; a weak D match, TRBD1 (5 bases). CDR3 length equals 14 residues. The V and J ends lost 0 bases and 6 bases respectively, with 12 bases between them. The germline gives CDR1 KGHSH, CDR2 LQKENI. This CDR3 is CASSPPGQGGEQYF. The CDR3 nucleotides are TGTGCCAGCTCACCACCGGGGCAGGGCGGCGAGCAGTACTTC.

The J gene is TRBJ1-4, the V gene TRBV7-8; D is undetermined. The CDR3 runs to 14 residues. V dropped 1 base and J dropped 8 bases, with 11 bases sitting between them. Germline CDR1 SGHVS, CDR2 FQNEAQ. CDR3 DNA: TGTGCCAGCAGCTTAGGTCAACGAGGGGAAAAACTGTTTTTT. Translated, it gives CASSLGQRGEKLFF.

The chain links TRBV29-1 to TRBJ2-7; 11 nucleotides agree with TRBD2. The CDR3 has 15 amino acids. After removal of 2 bases from V and 2 bases from J, the junction contained 5 bases not matched to a gene. CDR1 and CDR2 from the germline V gene are SQVTM and ANQGSEA. The CDR3 DNA reads as TGCAGCGTTGAATCTAGCGGGAGGTACCCCTACGAGCAGTACTTC. Its translation: CSVESSGRYPYEQYF.

The chain links TRBV2 to TRBJ1-6; 8 nucleotides line up with TRBD1. CDR3 length: 15 amino acids. The germline CDR1 and CDR2 sequences are SNHLY and FYNNEI. With 0 bases clipped from V and 10 bases from J, the junction kept 5 bases outside the gene matches. The CDR3 here is CASSEAARQGSPLHF. Written as DNA, the CDR3 is TGTGCCAGCAGTGAAGCGGCTAGACAGGGGTCACCCCTCCACTTT.

This clone was recorded at least ten times. CDR3 sequence reads: CASTTTERNIQYF. The DNA for the CDR3 is TGTGCCAGCACCACGACAGAGCGAAACATTCAGTACTTC. This chain connects TRBV12-3 or TRBV12-4 to TRBJ2-4; tentative D call: TRBD1 (5 bases). Trimming stripped 7 bases from V and 6 bases from J, with 13 bases between. This CDR3 contains 13 residues.

The chain carries TRBV14 and TRBJ2-5; 11 bases are shared with TRBD2. This CDR3 spans 15 amino acids. The ends lost 4 bases at V and 5 bases at J; junction bases unmatched: 6. The germline V gene has CDR1 SGHDN and CDR2 FVKESK. CDR3 sequence (DNA): TGTGCCAGCAGCCGACTACTAGCGGGAGCGGAGACCCAGTACTTC. This translates into CASSRLLAGAETQYF.

V usage is TRBV28 and J usage is TRBJ1-4; D uncertain. The CDR3 has 14 amino acids. Per the germline V gene, CDR1 is MDHEN and CDR2 is SYDVKM. Trimming removed 6 bases at V and 5 bases at J, with 13 bases between. The CDR3 loop reads CASSLSPLNEKLFF. The CDR3 DNA reads TGTGCCAGCAGCCTGTCTCCACTAAATGAAAAACTGTTTTTT.

The V and J genes are TRBV19 and TRBJ2-7; D is perhaps TRBD2 (7 bases). CDR1 and CDR2 (germline): LNHDA, SQIVND (reference sequence). This CDR3 has 13 amino acids. Trimming took 7 bases from V and 2 from J, leaving 12 bases between them. The CDR3 here is CASTGGGTYEQYF. CDR3 DNA sequence: TGTGCCAGTACGGGCGGGGGCACCTACGAGCAGTACTTC.

The chain uses TRBV11-2 and TRBJ2-7, with TRBD1 matching over 8 bases. V gave up 1 base and J gave up 0 bases; unmatched junction bases: 2. CDR1 is SGHAT, CDR2 FQNNGV, per germline. The length of the CDR3 is 15 residues. In nucleotides, the CDR3 is TGTGCCAGCAGCTTAGGTACAGGGGGCTCCTACGAGCAGTACTTC. Amino acid sequence: CASSLGTGGSYEQYF.

This chain uses TRBV28 with TRBJ1-1; D uncertain. This CDR3 comprises 13 residues. V lost 8 bases to trimming and J lost 3 bases, with 13 bases between them. Germline V gives CDR1 MDHEN, CDR2 SYDVKM. The CDR3 loop reads CASGPLPDTEAFF. CDR3 DNA sequence: TGTGCCAGCGGGCCGCTTCCGGACACTGAAGCTTTCTTT. Using reference TRBV28 and TRBJ1-1 for the parts outside the CDR3, the full variable domain is DVKVTQSSRYLVKRTGEKVFLECVQDMDHENMFWYRQDPGLGLRLIYFSYDVKMKEKGDIPEGYSVSREKKERFSLILESASTNQTSMYLCASGPLPDTEAFFGQGTRLTVV.

CDR3 sequence reads: CASSESSGGYNEQFF. CDR3 nucleotide sequence: TGTGCCAGCAGTGAATCGAGCGGGGGGTACAATGAGCAGTTCTTC. The V call is TRBV2, the J call TRBJ2-1; 9 positions agree with TRBD2. CDR3 size: 15 residues. After removal of 2 bases from V and 4 bases from J, the junction contained 3 bases not matched to a gene. Germline V gene lookup returns CDR1 SNHLY and CDR2 FYNNEI.

The chain links TRBV12-3 or TRBV12-4 to TRBJ2-2; the D is unclear. Deletions cut 3 bases from V and 4 bases from J, with 3 bases between. This CDR3 comprises 12 residues. Here the CDR3 reads CASSFLTGELFF. The DNA for the CDR3 is TGTGCCAGCAGTTTCCTCACCGGGGAGCTGTTTTTT.

A single count supports this clone. The chain uses TRBV20-1 and TRBJ1-1; 8 bases fit TRBD1. J gave up 3 bases and V 3 bases, and 6 bases lay outside the gene matches. The CDR3 spans 14 residues. Germline CDR1 reads DFQATT; CDR2 reads SNEGSKA (reference sequence). The CDR3 protein is CSASGQGVYTEAFF. CDR3 nucleotides: TGCAGTGCTAGTGGACAGGGCGTTTACACTGAAGCTTTCTTT.

The V call is TRBV28, the J call TRBJ1-5; 7 bases fit TRBD1. V trimming: 2 bases; J trimming: 0 bases; junction bases outside the gene matches: 7. Germline V gene data show CDR1 as MDHEN and CDR2 as SYDVKM. The CDR3 covers 17 residues. The CDR3 nucleotides are TGTGCCAGCAGTTTAGGGGGGACAGTCTATAGCAATCAGCCCCAGCATTTT. Translation: CASSLGGTVYSNQPQHF. Looking up the rest from reference TRBV28 and TRBJ1-5 gives the full variable domain: DVKVTQSSRYLVKRTGEKVFLECVQDMDHENMFWYRQDPGLGLRLIYFSYDVKMKEKGDIPEGYSVSREKKERFSLILESASTNQTSMYLCASSLGGTVYSNQPQHFGDGTRLSIL.

The CDR3 sequence: CASSYSRGNTEAFF. CDR3 coding DNA: TGTGCCAGCAGTTACTCTAGGGGGAACACTGAAGCTTTCTTT. This chain connects TRBV6-2 or TRBV6-3 to TRBJ1-1; D may be TRBD1 (5 bases). CDR1 MNHEY and CDR2 SVGEGT come from the germline V gene. This CDR3 is 14 amino acids long. V shed 0 bases and J shed 1 base, with 6 bases lying between them.

The V call is TRBV27, the J call TRBJ2-5; 7 nucleotides match TRBD2. The V gene end was trimmed by 6 bases and the J gene end by 5 bases; junction bases not matched to a gene: 15. The germline CDR1 and CDR2 sequences are MNHEY and SMNVEV (reference sequence). This CDR3 comprises 16 residues. The CDR3 protein is CASRSGAGLAFETQYF. The CDR3 bases are TGTGCCAGCAGGAGCGGGGCAGGGCTTGCATTTGAGACCCAGTACTTC.

Only a few counts were recorded for this clone. The CDR3: CASSQDTASGRTGELFF. DNA for the CDR3: TGTGCCAGCAGCCAAGATACGGCTAGCGGACGCACCGGGGAGCTGTTTTTT. The chain recombines TRBV14 with TRBJ2-2, with 7 bases identical to TRBD2. Germline trimming cut 0 bases from V and 4 bases from J; bases unmatched to any gene: 8. The V gene's germline CDR1 is SGHDN and CDR2 FVKESK. The CDR3 is 17 residues long.